The present entry profiles one T cell receptor beta chain with its context. V dropped 8 bases and J dropped 9; count of bases not matched to a gene: 12. This CDR3 comprises 15 residues. Germline V gene data show CDR1 as MNHEY and CDR2 as SVGAGI. This sample was included in a study of blood T cell repertoires in COVID-19. Turning to the study itself: The cDNA or gDNA used as material had been derived from T cells, B-cell-depleted T cells, or PBMCs.

Patients at the Seattle site were enrolled during active infection and followed longitudinally. Original processing methods: Estimated nucleated cell counts came from reference gene primer amplification. Measured with immunoSEQ multiplex PCR; TCRdb has only the in-frame clones, and not every one. V and J calls and clone size are as listed in that table; D and trimming were resolved from the DNA. The sample carries 450,000 or so clones, around 90% recorded once. The rearrangement joins TRBV6-5 to TRBJ1-6; 8 bases fit TRBD1. Input material: peripheral blood. The clonotype was recovered from a man between 18 and 35 years old with COVID-19, enrolled during active disease. The CDR3 sequence: CASGNLDRESSPLHF. The CDR3 DNA follows: TGTGCCAGCGGGAACCTGGACAGGGAAAGTTCACCCCTCCACTTT.